These 26 T cell receptor beta chains share one sample of origin, sequenced in a study of CD8 T cells in ankylosing spondylitis. Study-wide points: Seemingly characteristic of ankylosing spondylitis blood was a TCR beta motif consisting of several highly homologous variants.

TCRdb ran MiXCR on the 5' RACE reads and lists one entry per CDR3 protein. This sample has about 440,000 distinct CDR3 sequences; 17% occur once, and the top ten carry 1%. Their antigens are not known. Sequencing was performed on blood, either unsorted or a sorted T cell fraction (not recorded which). All receptors come from a male donor with ankylosing spondylitis.

CDR3 loop: CASSVSSGSLQETQYF. CDR3 in DNA: TGTGCCAGCAGCGTATCCAGCGGGAGCCTTCAAGAGACCCAGTACTTC. V usage is TRBV9 and J usage is TRBJ2-5, with 8 nucleotides matching TRBD2. In germline, CDR1 is SGDLS, CDR2 YYNGEE. The CDR3 runs to 16 residues. The ends lost 1 base at V and 2 bases at J; junction bases unmatched: 7.

This clonotype has more than one count but fewer than ten. The chain couples TRBV12-3 or TRBV12-4 to TRBJ2-7, with D perhaps given as TRBD1 or TRBD2 (5 bases each). This CDR3 contains 15 residues. Trimming removed 2 bases from V and 7 bases from J, with 18 bases in between. CDR3 coding DNA: TGTGCCAGCAGTTTACCCGGGACCCCCCATCGGGAGCAGTACTTC. Protein product: CASSLPGTPHREQYF.

This clonotype was counted a few times. The chain combines TRBV12-3 or TRBV12-4 with TRBJ2-1, with 9 bases lining up with TRBD1. This CDR3 spans 16 amino acids. The ends lost 1 base at V and 4 bases at J; junction bases unmatched: 5. CDR3 region: CASSLVLGTGYNEQFF. The CDR3 nucleotides are TGTGCCAGCAGTTTAGTTTTAGGGACAGGGTACAATGAGCAGTTCTTC.

This clonotype was detected only a few times. The rearrangement joins TRBV7-9 to TRBJ2-5, with TRBD1 as a possible D gene (6 bases). CDR3 length equals 13 residues. Germline CDR1 and CDR2: SEHNR and FQNEAQ (reference sequence). Trimming cost V 4 bases and J 5 bases, with 11 bases left between them. The CDR3 protein is CASSSQGPETQYF. CDR3 nucleotides: TGTGCCAGCAGCTCACAGGGACCGGAGACCCAGTACTTC. The full variable domain, its missing parts supplied by reference TRBV7-9 and TRBJ2-5, is DTGVSQNPRHKITKRGQNVTFRCDPISEHNRLYWYRQTLGQGPEFLTYFQNEAQLEKSRLLSDRFSAERPKGSFSTLEIQRTEQGDSAMYLCASSSQGPETQYFGPGTRLLVL.

This clonotype has more than one count but fewer than ten. The chain carries TRBV12-3 or TRBV12-4 and TRBJ2-7, with D possibly being TRBD2 (7 bases). With 3 bases removed from V and 4 bases from J, the gap between germline ends came to 19 bases. CDR3 size: 16 residues. The chain's CDR3 is CASSFRAGATTYEQYF. In DNA, the CDR3 is TGTGCCAGCAGTTTTAGGGCGGGGGCCACGACTTACGAGCAGTACTTC.

This clonotype was detected only a few times. The chain carries TRBV13 and TRBJ1-2; perhaps TRBD1 as D (5 bases). CDR3 length equals 14 residues. Germline assignment: CDR1 PRHDT and CDR2 FYEKMQ (reference sequence). V dropped 3 bases and J dropped 4 bases, with 12 bases sitting between them. CDR3 in DNA: TGTGCCAGCAGCTTTGGCAGGGAGATCTATGGCTACACCTTC. It is translated as CASSFGREIYGYTF.

The sample holds a few counts of this clonotype. The chain carries TRBV2 and TRBJ1-1; TRBD1 aligns across 7 bases. CDR3 length: 12 amino acids. Germline lookup yields CDR1 SNHLY and CDR2 FYNNEI. The J segment lost 4 bases and the V segment lost 4 bases, leaving 0 bases of the junction unmatched. The CDR3 protein is CASSGQGTEAFF. Written as DNA, the CDR3 is TGTGCCAGCAGTGGACAGGGCACTGAAGCTTTCTTT.

This clonotype was recorded many times. This sequence joins TRBV5-1 and TRBJ1-2; 12 bases fit TRBD1. The V and J ends lost 2 bases and 6 bases, in that order; junction bases with no gene match: 5. The germline V gene has CDR1 SGHRS and CDR2 YFSETQ. CDR3 length equals 15 residues. The CDR3, as DNA: TGCGCCAGCAGCTTCCGGGACAGGGGGCCGGATGGCTACACCTTC. This gives the protein CASSFRDRGPDGYTF.

In its sample, this clonotype was seen many times. The chain has TRBV5-1 and TRBJ2-1; D is perhaps TRBD1 (6 bases). From germline, CDR1 is SGHRS and CDR2 YFSETQ. This CDR3 comprises 16 residues. V was cut by 1 base and J by 0 bases, with 11 bases left in between. The CDR3 loop reads CASSLRGIRSYNEQFF. DNA for the CDR3: TGCGCCAGCAGCTTGAGGGGGATCCGCTCCTACAATGAGCAGTTCTTC.

The chain has TRBV9 and TRBJ1-4; the D is unclear. CDR3 size: 13 residues. Germline assignment: CDR1 SGDLS and CDR2 YYNGEE. Trimming shortened V by 0 bases and J by 6 bases, and 6 bases separated the two germline ends. CDR3 coding DNA: TGTGCCAGCAGCGTAGACGGCCATGAAAAACTGTTTTTT. Encoded protein: CASSVDGHEKLFF.

The chain joins TRBV3-1 to TRBJ2-7; D possibly corresponds to TRBD1 (5 bases). CDR3 size: 12 residues. V was shortened by 4 bases and J by 7 bases, with 11 bases between the two germline ends. Germline V CDR1 and CDR2: LGHDT, YNNKEL (reference sequence). Written as DNA, the CDR3 is TGTGCCAGCAGCCTGAATCCAGGGGAGCAGTACTTC. Protein: CASSLNPGEQYF.

This clonotype was counted only a few times. Relative to the germline gene, one junction end is altered; a read error may explain this. V gene TRBV5-1 combines with J gene TRBJ2-3; no definite D call. CDR1 and CDR2 from the germline V gene are SGHRS and YFSETQ. The CDR3 sequence is 12 residues long. For the CDR3, the DNA is TGCGCCAGCCGCTTAGCATCAGATACGCAGTATTTT. This gives the protein CASRLASDTQYF.

The J gene is TRBJ2-2, the V gene TRBV24-1, with D possibly TRBD2 on 6 matching bases. Germline lookup yields CDR1 KGHDR and CDR2 SFDVKD. The CDR3 loop spans 17 amino acids. The germline V and J ends were trimmed by 4 bases and 6 bases, with 20 bases remaining between them. The DNA of the CDR3 is TGTGCCACCAGTGACCCGACTAGATTTGGCGTCGCCGGGGAGCTGTTTTTT. The encoded protein is CATSDPTRFGVAGELFF.

The chain has TRBV9 and TRBJ2-5, with TRBD1 matching 10 bases. This CDR3 comprises 16 residues. Germline assignment: CDR1 SGDLS and CDR2 YYNGEE. With 4 bases clipped from V and 6 bases from J, the junction kept 12 bases outside the gene matches. The CDR3, as DNA: TGTGCCAGCAGCCCAATCCCCTGGGACAGGGGAAAGACCCAGTACTTC. This translates into CASSPIPWDRGKTQYF.

J is TRBJ2-3 and V is TRBV5-4; possible D gene TRBD1, 6 bases. The CDR3 has 15 amino acids. Trimming cost V 4 bases and J 0 bases, with 12 bases left between them. Germline V gene lookup returns CDR1 SGHNT and CDR2 YYREEE (reference sequence). The DNA of the CDR3 is TGTGCCAGCAGCCCTCGGGACAAAAGCACAGATACGCAGTATTTT. It yields the protein CASSPRDKSTDTQYF.

This rearrangement joins TRBV6-2 or TRBV6-3 to TRBJ2-2; D is perhaps TRBD1 (6 bases). V was pared by 0 bases and J by 5 bases, with 13 bases between. This CDR3 has 16 amino acids. Germline assignment: CDR1 MNHEY and CDR2 SVGEGT. The CDR3 protein is CASSYSRTAITGELFF. Here the CDR3 DNA reads TGTGCCAGCAGTTACTCCAGGACAGCGATAACCGGGGAGCTGTTTTTT.

The chain couples TRBV20-1 to TRBJ1-2, with 9 nucleotides matching TRBD1. This CDR3 comprises 15 residues. Unmatched junction bases numbered 6, after V lost 3 bases and J lost 1 base. Germline CDR1 reads DFQATT; CDR2 reads SNEGSKA (reference sequence). As DNA, the CDR3 is TGCAGTGCTAGTGGGGGGGACAGGGATAACTATGGCTACACCTTC. Its protein product is CSASGGDRDNYGYTF.

The CDR3 nucleotides read TGCGCCAGCAGCCAAGATGCAATAGCGGGGGGGCCGGGCACCGGGGAGCTGTTTTTT. Translated, it gives CASSQDAIAGGPGTGELFF. This rearrangement joins TRBV4-1 to TRBJ2-2; 11 bases align to TRBD2. The CDR3 consists of 19 residues. Germline CDR1 and CDR2: MGHRA and YSYEKL. The trim removed 0 bases at V and 4 bases at J, leaving 10 bases unmatched.

This chain joins TRBV7-8 and TRBJ2-5; TRBD1 matches at 7 bases. The CDR3 extends over 15 amino acids. Germline CDR1 SGHVS, CDR2 FQNEAQ. V lost 4 bases and J lost 2; bases outside the gene matches: 7. CDR3 in DNA: TGTGCCAGCAGCTCCGAGGGGGCGGATCAAGAGACCCAGTACTTC. The encoded protein is CASSSEGADQETQYF. Looking up the rest from reference TRBV7-8 and TRBJ2-5 gives the full variable domain: GAGVSQSPRYKVAKRGQDVALRCDPISGHVSLFWYQQALGQGPEFLTYFQNEAQLDKSGLPSDRFFAERPEGSVSTLKIQRTQQEDSAVYLCASSSEGADQETQYFGPGTRLLVL.

This clonotype was observed at least ten times. The gene calls are TRBV11-1 and TRBJ2-1; 8 nucleotides agree with TRBD2. Trimming removed 0 bases from V and 7 bases from J; junction bases left unmatched: 11. The CDR3 is made up of 17 amino acids. The V gene's germline CDR1 is SGHAT and CDR2 FQDESV (reference sequence). The CDR3 is CASSLARSGSSRNEQFF. The CDR3 region has the DNA TGTGCCAGCAGCTTAGCGAGGAGCGGGAGTTCACGGAATGAGCAGTTCTTC.

This chain links TRBV20-1 with TRBJ2-1, with 11 nucleotides matching TRBD1. J lost 9 bases, V lost 7 bases, and 5 bases had no gene match. The germline V gene encodes CDR1 DFQATT and CDR2 SNEGSKA (reference sequence). CDR3 size: 12 residues. The CDR3 sequence: CSGRDRGTEQFF. DNA for the CDR3: TGCAGTGGCCGGGACAGGGGGACTGAGCAGTTCTTC.

The chain is built from TRBV20-1 and TRBJ2-7, with D possibly TRBD2 on 6 matching bases. The CDR3 runs to 16 residues. Trimming cost V 0 bases and J 2 bases, with 17 bases left between them. Per the germline V gene, CDR1 is DFQATT and CDR2 is SNEGSKA (reference sequence). CDR3 in DNA: TGCAGTGCTAGAGATTCCCGAGGCGGAGGGGCCTACGAGCAGTACTTC. Amino acids: CSARDSRGGGAYEQYF.

The chain is built from TRBV19 and TRBJ1-1; D possibly corresponds to TRBD1 (5 bases). Per germline, CDR1 LNHDA and CDR2 SQIVND (reference sequence). The CDR3 consists of 15 residues. V was shortened by 3 bases and J by 1 base, with 12 bases between the two germline ends. The CDR3, as DNA: TGTGCCAGTAGTATTGGGGGAAATGCGAACACTGAAGCTTTCTTT. It encodes CASSIGGNANTEAFF.

The gene calls are TRBV10-3 and TRBJ2-7; possible D gene TRBD1, 6 bases. Deletions cut 2 bases from V and 6 bases from J, with 11 bases between. CDR1 ENHRY and CDR2 SYGVKD come from the germline V gene. The CDR3 extends over 13 amino acids. This chain's CDR3 is CAISEARGREQYF. The CDR3 coding sequence is TGTGCCATCAGTGAGGCCAGGGGCCGCGAGCAGTACTTC.

This clonotype was recorded at least ten times. The J gene is TRBJ1-2, the V gene TRBV12-3 or TRBV12-4, with 8 bases that match TRBD1. Unmatched junction bases numbered 3, after V lost 5 bases and J lost 7 bases. The length of the CDR3 is 12 residues. DNA of the CDR3: TGTGCCAGCAGTGCAGGGGGCTTTGGCTACACCTTC. Encoded protein: CASSAGGFGYTF.

This chain joins TRBV20-1 and TRBJ2-7, with TRBD2 matching over 9 bases. V shed 1 base and J 4 bases; nucleotides not matched to a gene: 5. The length of the CDR3 is 14 residues. From germline, CDR1 is DFQATT and CDR2 SNEGSKA (reference sequence). This chain's CDR3 is CSARVAGGGYEQYF. The CDR3 DNA reads TGCAGTGCTAGAGTTGCGGGAGGGGGATACGAGCAGTACTTC.